This T cell receptor (beta chain) is drawn from a study of blood T cell repertoires in COVID-19. Some clones are missing from TCRdb's copy, which holds only in-frame ones; the method was immunoSEQ multiplex PCR. The data hold under 250,000 clones, with approximately 83% observed a single time. The sequence came from a woman aged 30 to 39 who had recovered from COVID-19. The specimen sequenced was peripheral blood.

In nucleotides, the CDR3 is TGTGCCAGCAGCTTGGGGGAGCTGAACACTGAAGCTTTCTTT. As protein: CASSLGELNTEAFF. The V gene is TRBV5-4, the J gene TRBJ1-1; D is uncertain. The CDR3 spans 14 residues. V dropped 0 bases and J dropped 0 bases, with 6 bases sitting between them. The germline V gene has CDR1 SGHNT and CDR2 YYREEE (reference sequence). The full variable domain, in which reference TRBV5-4 and TRBJ1-1 provide the parts outside the CDR3, is ETGVTQSPTHLIKTRGQQVTLRCSSQSGHNTVSWYQQALGQGPQFIFQYYREEENGRGNFPPRFSGLQFPNYSSELNVNALELDDSALYLCASSLGELNTEAFFGQGTRLTVV.